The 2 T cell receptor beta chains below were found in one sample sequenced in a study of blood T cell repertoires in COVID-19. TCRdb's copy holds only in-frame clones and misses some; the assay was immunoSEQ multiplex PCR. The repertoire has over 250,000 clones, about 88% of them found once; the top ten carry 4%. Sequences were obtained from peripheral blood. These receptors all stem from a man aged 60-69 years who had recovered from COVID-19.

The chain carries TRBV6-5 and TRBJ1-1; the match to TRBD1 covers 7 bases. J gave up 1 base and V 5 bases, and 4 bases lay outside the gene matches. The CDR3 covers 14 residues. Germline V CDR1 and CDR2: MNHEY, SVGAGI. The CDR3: CASSRTGENTEAFF. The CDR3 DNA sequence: TGTGCCAGCAGTCGGACAGGAGAGAACACTGAAGCTTTCTTT.

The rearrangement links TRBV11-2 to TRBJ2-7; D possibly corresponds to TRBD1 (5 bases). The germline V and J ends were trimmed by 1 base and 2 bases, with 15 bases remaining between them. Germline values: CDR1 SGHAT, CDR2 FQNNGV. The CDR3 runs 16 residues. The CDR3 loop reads CASSLGLGQGPYEQYF. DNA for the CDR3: TGTGCCAGCAGCTTAGGGCTCGGGCAGGGTCCCTACGAGCAGTACTTC.